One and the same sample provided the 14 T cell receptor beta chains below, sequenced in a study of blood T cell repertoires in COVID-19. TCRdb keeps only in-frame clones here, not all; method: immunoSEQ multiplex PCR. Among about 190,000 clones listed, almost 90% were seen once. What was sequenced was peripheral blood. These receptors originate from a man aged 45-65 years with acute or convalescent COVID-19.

CDR3: CASSLLADQETQYF. Here the CDR3 DNA reads TGCGCCAGCAGCTTGTTAGCGGATCAAGAGACCCAGTACTTC. V and J are TRBV5-1 and TRBJ2-5; TRBD2 is a possible D gene (6 bases). Germline assignment: CDR1 SGHRS and CDR2 YFSETQ. The length of the CDR3 is 14 residues. V lost 1 base to trimming and J lost 2 bases, with 9 bases between them. Drawing the rest from reference TRBV5-1 and TRBJ2-5, the complete variable domain is KAGVTQTPRYLIKTRGQQVTLSCSPISGHRSVSWYQQTPGQGLQFLFEYFSETQRNKGNFPGRFSGRQFSNSRSEMNVSTLELGDSALYLCASSLLADQETQYFGPGTRLLVL.

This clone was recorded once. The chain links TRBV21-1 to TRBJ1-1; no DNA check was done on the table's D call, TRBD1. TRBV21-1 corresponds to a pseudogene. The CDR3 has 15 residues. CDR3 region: CASTPPGQKNTEAFF. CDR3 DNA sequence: TGTGCCAGCACCCCCCCGGGACAGAAGAACACTGAAGCTTTCTTT.

This CDR3 is CASIDRGNQPQHF. The DNA for the CDR3 is TGTGCCAGCATCGACAGGGGAAATCAGCCCCAGCATTTT. The chain is built from TRBV6-5 and TRBJ1-5; TRBD1 aligns across 8 bases. CDR3 length: 13 residues. Germline V gene lookup returns CDR1 MNHEY and CDR2 SVGAGI. Trimming cost V 7 bases and J 4 bases; bases outside gene matches: 3.

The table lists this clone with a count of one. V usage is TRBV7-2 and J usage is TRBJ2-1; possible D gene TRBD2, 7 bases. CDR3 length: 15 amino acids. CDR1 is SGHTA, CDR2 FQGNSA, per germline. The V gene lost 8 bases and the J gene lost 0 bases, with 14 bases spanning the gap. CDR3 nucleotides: TGTGCCAGCGGGGGGGTACAGGGCTCCTACAATGAGCAGTTCTTC. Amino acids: CASGGVQGSYNEQFF.

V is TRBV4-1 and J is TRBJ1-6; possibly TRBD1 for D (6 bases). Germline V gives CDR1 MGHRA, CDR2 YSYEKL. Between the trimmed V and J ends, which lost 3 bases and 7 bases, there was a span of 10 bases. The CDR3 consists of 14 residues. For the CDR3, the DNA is TGCGCCAGCAGCCAGTGGGGGCAGAATTCACCCCTCCACTTT. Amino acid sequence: CASSQWGQNSPLHF.

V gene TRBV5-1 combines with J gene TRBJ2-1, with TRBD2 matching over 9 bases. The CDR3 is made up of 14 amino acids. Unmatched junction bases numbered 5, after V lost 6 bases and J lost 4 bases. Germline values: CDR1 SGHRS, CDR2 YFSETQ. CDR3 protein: CASTGTSSYNEQFF. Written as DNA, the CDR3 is TGCGCCAGCACCGGGACTAGCAGTTACAATGAGCAGTTCTTC.

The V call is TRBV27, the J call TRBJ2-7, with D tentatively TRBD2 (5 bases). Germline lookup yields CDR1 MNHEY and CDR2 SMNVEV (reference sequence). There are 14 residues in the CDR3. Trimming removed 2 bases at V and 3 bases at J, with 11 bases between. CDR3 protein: CASSLRPDYYEQYV. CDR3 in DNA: TGTGCCAGCAGTTTAAGGCCCGACTACTACGAGCAGTACGTC.

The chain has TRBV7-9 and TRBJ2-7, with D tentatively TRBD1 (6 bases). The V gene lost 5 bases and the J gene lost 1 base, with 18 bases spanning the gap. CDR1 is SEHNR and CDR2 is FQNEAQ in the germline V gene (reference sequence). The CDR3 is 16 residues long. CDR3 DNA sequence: TGTGCCAGCAGCCTACCCCCGGGACACCAATCCTACGAGCAGTACTTC. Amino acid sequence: CASSLPPGHQSYEQYF.

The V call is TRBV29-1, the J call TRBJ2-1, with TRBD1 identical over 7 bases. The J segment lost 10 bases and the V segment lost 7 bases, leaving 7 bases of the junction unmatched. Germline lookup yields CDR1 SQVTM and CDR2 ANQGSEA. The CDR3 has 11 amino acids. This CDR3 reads CSARTGREQFF. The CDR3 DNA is TGCAGCGCGAGGACAGGCCGGGAGCAGTTCTTC.

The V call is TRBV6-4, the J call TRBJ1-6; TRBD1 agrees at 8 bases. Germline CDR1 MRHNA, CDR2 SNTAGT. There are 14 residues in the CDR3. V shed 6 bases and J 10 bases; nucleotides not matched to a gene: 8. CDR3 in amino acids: CASRDTNRGSPLHF. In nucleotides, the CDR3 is TGTGCCAGCAGGGACACCAACAGGGGGTCACCCCTCCACTTT.

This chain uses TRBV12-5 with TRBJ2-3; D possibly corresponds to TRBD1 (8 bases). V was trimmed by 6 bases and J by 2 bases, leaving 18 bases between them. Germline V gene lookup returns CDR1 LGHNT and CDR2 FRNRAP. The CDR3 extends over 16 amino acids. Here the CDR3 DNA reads TGTGCTAGTGGGAAGACAGGGGAGGGGGCCACAGATACGCAGTATTTT. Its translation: CASGKTGEGATDTQYF.

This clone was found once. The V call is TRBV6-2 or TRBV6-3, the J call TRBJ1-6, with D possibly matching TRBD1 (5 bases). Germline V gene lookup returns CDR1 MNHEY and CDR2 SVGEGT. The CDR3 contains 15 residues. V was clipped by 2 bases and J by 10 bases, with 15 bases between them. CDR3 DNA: TGTGCCAGCAGTTACGATGCAGGGCTGGGGTCACCCCTCCACTTT. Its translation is CASSYDAGLGSPLHF.

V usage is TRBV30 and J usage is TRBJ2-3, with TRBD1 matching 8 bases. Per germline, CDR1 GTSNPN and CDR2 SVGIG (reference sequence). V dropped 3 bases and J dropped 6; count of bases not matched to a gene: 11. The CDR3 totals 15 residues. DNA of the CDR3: TGTGCCTGGAGCTATGGGACAGGTACTTCGGATACGCAGTATTTT. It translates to CAWSYGTGTSDTQYF.

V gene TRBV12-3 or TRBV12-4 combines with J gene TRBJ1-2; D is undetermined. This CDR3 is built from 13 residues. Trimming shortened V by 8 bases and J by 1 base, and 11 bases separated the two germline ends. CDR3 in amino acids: CASGEVYNYGYTF. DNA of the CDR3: TGTGCCAGCGGGGAGGTGTATAACTATGGCTACACCTTC.